The rows below give T cell receptor beta chains drawn from one sample of a study of CD8 T cells in ankylosing spondylitis. TCRdb fed the 5' RACE reads into MiXCR, producing one record per CDR3 protein. The sample yields more than 100,000 distinct CDR3 sequences, about an eighth seen once. Sequences were obtained from blood, either unsorted or a sorted T cell fraction (not recorded which). These receptor sequences come from a female donor with ankylosing spondylitis or in good health (not recorded which). CDR3s include the opening cysteine and the closing phenylalanine or tryptophan. The D gene is left open where the match is weak. Expanded clones are given a class, and other clones once, few, many or no size at all.

cdr3_aa	cdr3_nt	d_call	v_call	j_call	clone_size
CASSYSIDTTYEPYF	TGTGCCAGCAGTTACTCGATAGACACGACCTACGAGCCGTACTTC	.	TRBV6-5	TRBJ2-7	once
CSAGTGPYNEQFF	TGCAGTGCTGGGACGGGCCCCTACAATGAGCAGTTCTTC	.	TRBV20-1	TRBJ2-1	many
CASSWGTQVGDEQFF	TGCGCCAGCAGCTGGGGGACTCAAGTTGGGGATGAGCAGTTCTTC	.	TRBV5-1	TRBJ2-1	many
CASSRTDSYEQYF	TGCGCCAGCAGCCGGACAGACTCCTACGAGCAGTACTTC	.	TRBV5-1	TRBJ2-7	many
CASSTGISYEQYF	TGTGCCAGCAGTACAGGAATCTCCTACGAGCAGTACTTC	.	TRBV28	TRBJ2-7	many
CASSIREKNEKLFF	TGTGCCAGCAGCATCCGGGAGAAGAATGAAAAACTGTTTTTT	.	TRBV7-8	TRBJ1-4	many
CSARDSGGGNTIYF	TGCAGTGCGAGGGATTCAGGGGGTGGAAACACCATATATTTT	TRBD1	TRBV20-1	TRBJ1-3	many
CASSLGSRLVGTEAFF	TGTGCCAGCAGCTTAGGTTCTCGACTGGTTGGCACTGAAGCTTTCTTT	.	TRBV11-2	TRBJ1-1	many
CASSFRGALGETQYF	TGTGCCAGCAGTTTTCGGGGGGCGCTTGGAGAGACCCAGTACTTC	.	TRBV12-3/TRBV12-4	TRBJ2-5	many
CASSPLVQETQYF	TGTGCCAGCAGCCCCCTGGTCCAAGAGACCCAGTACTTC	.	TRBV7-6	TRBJ2-5	many
CASSVPYRDYTEAFF	TGCGCCAGCAGCGTCCCCTACAGGGACTACACTGAAGCTTTCTTT	.	TRBV4-1	TRBJ1-1	many
CASSSWTEKNTEAFF	TGTGCCAGCAGCTCCTGGACAGAGAAGAACACTGAAGCTTTCTTT	.	TRBV11-2	TRBJ1-1	many
CSVKRPGGNTEAFF	TGCAGCGTTAAAAGACCCGGGGGGAACACTGAAGCTTTCTTT	.	TRBV29-1	TRBJ1-1	many
CASSKTGIQETQYF	TGTGCCAGCAGCAAGACAGGGATACAAGAGACCCAGTACTTC	TRBD1	TRBV11-3	TRBJ2-5	many
CASRPPGLALDTQYF	TGTGCCAGCAGGCCCCCCGGGCTAGCCCTAGATACGCAGTATTTT	.	TRBV11-2	TRBJ2-3	many
CASRGGGGYTF	TGTGCCAGCAGAGGGGGTGGTGGCTACACCTTC	.	TRBV6-5	TRBJ1-2	many
CASSLAHRGRAQGEQFF	TGTGCCAGCAGCTTAGCGCATCGCGGGAGGGCCCAGGGTGAGCAGTTCTTC	TRBD2	TRBV7-2	TRBJ2-1	many
CASSELGQGGYEQYF	TGTGCCAGCAGTGAACTTGGACAGGGTGGTTACGAGCAGTACTTC	TRBD1	TRBV2	TRBJ2-7	.
CASSLYRGNGYTF	TGTGCCAGCAGTTTGTACAGGGGAAATGGCTACACCTTC	TRBD1	TRBV27	TRBJ1-2	many
CASSLFGQSGANVLTF	TGTGCCAGCAGTTTATTTGGACAAAGTGGGGCCAACGTCCTGACTTTC	.	TRBV28	TRBJ2-6	few
CASSEWEGTDTQYF	TGTGCCAGCAGTGAATGGGAAGGCACAGATACGCAGTATTTT	.	TRBV6-1	TRBJ2-3	many
CSARADVGTQYF	TGCAGTGCTAGAGCGGATGTGGGGACCCAGTACTTC	.	TRBV20-1	TRBJ2-5	many
CASRRGDDYEQYF	TGCGCCAGCAGGCGGGGGGACGACTACGAGCAGTACTTC	TRBD2	TRBV5-1	TRBJ2-7	many
CASSPQGGYQPQHF	TGTGCCAGTAGTCCCCAGGGGGGTTATCAGCCCCAGCATTTT	TRBD1	TRBV19	TRBJ1-5	many
CASGGNYGYTF	TGCGCCAGCGGCGGCAACTATGGCTACACCTTC	.	TRBV5-1	TRBJ1-2	many
CSASGQGWAEAFF	TGCAGTGCTTCAGGACAGGGGTGGGCTGAAGCTTTCTTT	TRBD1	TRBV20-1	TRBJ1-1	many
CASSKGGLGNQPQHF	TGCGCCAGCAGCAAAGGGGGTTTAGGCAATCAGCCCCAGCATTTT	.	TRBV5-1	TRBJ1-5	many
CASSLGGGVGDSPLHF	TGTGCCAGCAGTTTAGGGGGGGGCGTAGGTGACTCACCCCTCCACTTT	.	TRBV28	TRBJ1-6	many
CSAPRTSGARDTQYF	TGCAGTGCTCCCAGGACTAGCGGGGCACGAGATACGCAGTATTTT	TRBD2	TRBV20-1	TRBJ2-3	many
CSARGAGLYEQYF	TGCAGTGCTAGGGGCGCGGGACTCTACGAGCAGTACTTC	.	TRBV20-1	TRBJ2-7	.
CASSPGNQPQHF	TGTGCCAGCAGTCCCGGCAATCAGCCCCAGCATTTT	.	TRBV28	TRBJ1-5	many
CASSLDGATANTGELFF	TGTGCCAGCAGCTTAGATGGAGCGACAGCGAACACCGGGGAGCTGTTTTTT	.	TRBV11-2	TRBJ2-2	many
CASSETRNQPQHF	TGTGCCAGCAGTGAGACCCGCAATCAGCCCCAGCATTTT	.	TRBV2	TRBJ1-5	few
CASSGLGQGYSGANVLTF	TGTGCCAGCAGTGGGTTGGGACAGGGTTACTCTGGGGCCAACGTCCTGACTTTC	TRBD1	TRBV25-1	TRBJ2-6	many
CSASPGQDQETQYF	TGCAGTGCTAGCCCGGGACAGGATCAAGAGACCCAGTACTTC	TRBD1	TRBV20-1	TRBJ2-5	few
CSARPRGTSGGELFF	TGCAGTGCACGGCCCCGCGGGACTAGCGGCGGGGAGCTGTTTTTT	TRBD2	TRBV20-1	TRBJ2-2	many
CASSPLPGGSSSYEQYF	TGCGCCAGCAGCCCCTTGCCCGGGGGTTCCAGCTCCTACGAGCAGTACTTC	.	TRBV4-1	TRBJ2-7	many
CASSPFTAGGGDEQFF	TGTGCCAGCTCACCCTTTACAGCAGGAGGGGGCGATGAGCAGTTCTTC	.	TRBV18	TRBJ2-1	.
CSAETGNTQYF	TGCAGTGCTGAAACCGGGAATACGCAGTATTTT	.	TRBV20-1	TRBJ2-3	many
CASSFTSGSSNEQFF	TGTGCCAGCAGCTTTACTAGCGGGAGTAGTAATGAGCAGTTCTTC	TRBD2	TRBV11-2	TRBJ2-1	.
CSARFRGNGEAFF	TGCAGTGCTAGGTTCAGGGGGAACGGTGAAGCTTTCTTT	TRBD1	TRBV20-1	TRBJ1-1	many
CASSRGMDATNEKLFF	TGTGCCAGCAGCCGAGGGATGGATGCAACTAATGAAAAACTGTTTTTT	.	TRBV7-2	TRBJ1-4	many
CATSDKKGRITGELFF	TGTGCCACCAGTGATAAAAAGGGACGGATCACCGGGGAGCTGTTTTTT	.	TRBV24-1	TRBJ2-2	many
CASGDVISGNTIYF	TGTGCCTCGGGGGACGTAATCTCTGGAAACACCATATATTTT	.	TRBV2	TRBJ1-3	many
CASSREGAGDPF	TGTGCCAGCAGCCGGGAGGGGGCTGGCGACCCCTTC	TRBD1	TRBV3-1	TRBJ1-2	.
CSVPGEQYF	TGCAGCGTCCCAGGGGAGCAGTACTTC	.	TRBV29-1	TRBJ2-7	many
CASSPYGTTNGGELFF	TGCGCCAGCAGCCCATACGGGACTACGAACGGCGGGGAGCTGTTTTTT	TRBD2	TRBV5-1	TRBJ2-2	.
CASSQGNDYGYTF	TGTGCCAGCAGCCAAGGGAATGACTATGGCTACACCTTC	.	TRBV3-1	TRBJ1-2	many
CVSSGGLAGVGTEQFF	TGTGTCAGTAGTGGGGGACTAGCGGGAGTAGGGACTGAGCAGTTCTTC	TRBD2	TRBV19	TRBJ2-1	.
CASSSTGGADTIYF	TGCGCCAGCAGCTCCACAGGGGGCGCGGACACCATATATTTT	TRBD1	TRBV5-1	TRBJ1-3	many
CASSFVTSGLGGDEQYF	TGCGCCAGCAGCTTCGTCACCTCGGGACTAGGTGGCGACGAGCAGTACTTC	TRBD2	TRBV5-1	TRBJ2-7	many
CSAPPGGNQPQHF	TGCAGTGCCCCTCCGGGCGGCAATCAGCCCCAGCATTTT	.	TRBV20-1	TRBJ1-5	many
CASSAGSPSNQPQHF	TGTGCCAGCAGCGCAGGATCTCCAAGCAATCAGCCCCAGCATTTT	.	TRBV7-9	TRBJ1-5	many
CAWSASRMNTEAFF	TGTGCCTGGAGTGCATCTCGCATGAACACTGAAGCTTTCTTT	.	TRBV30	TRBJ1-1	many
CASSSRSGQYF	TGTGCCAGCAGTTCCCGGTCTGGGCAGTACTTC	.	TRBV28	TRBJ2-7	many
CASSLSSGITGELFF	TGTGCCAGCAGCTTAAGTAGCGGGATCACCGGGGAGCTGTTTTTT	TRBD2	TRBV7-6	TRBJ2-2	.